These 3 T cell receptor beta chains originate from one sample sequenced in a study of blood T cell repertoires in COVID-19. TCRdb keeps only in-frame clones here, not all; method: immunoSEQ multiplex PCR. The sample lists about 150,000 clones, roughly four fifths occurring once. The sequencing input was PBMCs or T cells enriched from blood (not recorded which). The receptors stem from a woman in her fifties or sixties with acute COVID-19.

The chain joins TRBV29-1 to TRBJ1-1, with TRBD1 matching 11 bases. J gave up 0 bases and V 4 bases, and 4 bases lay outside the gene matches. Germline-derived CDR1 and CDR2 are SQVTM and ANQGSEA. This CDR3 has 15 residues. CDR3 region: CSVGGQGGMNTEAFF. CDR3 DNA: TGCAGCGTTGGGGGACAGGGGGGAATGAACACTGAAGCTTTCTTT.

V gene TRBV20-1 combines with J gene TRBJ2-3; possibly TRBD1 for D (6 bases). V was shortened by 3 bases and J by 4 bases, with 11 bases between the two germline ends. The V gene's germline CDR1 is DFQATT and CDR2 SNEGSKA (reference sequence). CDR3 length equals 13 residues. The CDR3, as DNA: TGCAGTGCTAGTAGGGGGAGCCCAGATACGCAGTATTTT. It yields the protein CSASRGSPDTQYF.

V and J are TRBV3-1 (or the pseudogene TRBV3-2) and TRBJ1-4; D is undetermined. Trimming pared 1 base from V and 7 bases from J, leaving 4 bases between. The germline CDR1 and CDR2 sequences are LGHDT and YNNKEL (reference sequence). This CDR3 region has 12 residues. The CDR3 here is CASSQAGEKLFF. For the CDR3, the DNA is TGTGCCAGCAGCCAAGCCGGTGAAAAACTGTTTTTT.